This is a list of T cell receptor beta chains from one sample in a study of T cell changes during pregnancy in multiple sclerosis. Sequenced by immunoSEQ multiplex PCR; TCRdb stores in-frame clones only, minus some. The data hold 40,000 to 45,000 clones, with roughly nine tenths observed a single time. Material: CD4+ T cells from peripheral blood mononuclear cells, obtained in the first trimester of pregnancy. Source of these receptors: a female donor with multiple sclerosis, enrolled in a pregnancy study. The CDR3 runs from the conserved cysteine through the conserved F or W. The D gene is left open where the match is weak. Part of the rows lack a size; the others show once, few, many or a class for expanded clones.

CDR3nt	CDR3aa	d_gene	v_gene	abundance	j_gene
TGTGCCAGCAGGGGAGACAGGAGCTCCTACAATGAGCAGTTCTTC	CASRGDRSSYNEQFF	NA	TRBV28	NA	TRBJ2-1
TGCGCCAGTGGGACAGGGGGACGAGACAATGAGCAGTTCTTC	CASGTGGRDNEQFF	TRBD1	TRBV5-1	NA	TRBJ2-1
TGTGCCAGCAGCACCAACACGGAGGGGCCTAATCAGCCCCAGCATTTT	CASSTNTEGPNQPQHF	NA	TRBV5-6	NA	TRBJ1-5
TGTGCCAGCAGCTTGGACAGGGGAGGCGGCTACACCTTC	CASSLDRGGGYTF	TRBD1	TRBV5-5	NA	TRBJ1-2
TGTGCCGGGGGGATGGGGCGGGGTCGGATACGGGAGCTGTTTTTT	CAGGMGRGRIRELFF	NA	TRBV19	once	TRBJ2-2
TGTGCCAGCAGCAGGACAGGGGAGGGGGAGCAGTTCTTC	CASSRTGEGEQFF	TRBD1	TRBV6-4	NA	TRBJ2-1
TGTGCCAGTAGTAGCGAGGAGCGGGAGGAAAACAATGAGCAGTTCTTC	CASSSEEREENNEQFF	TRBD2	TRBV19	once	TRBJ2-1
TGTGCCAGCAGACCGGGACTCCCTTACGAGCAGTACTTC	CASRPGLPYEQYF	NA	TRBV6-5	NA	TRBJ2-7
TGCGCCAGCAGCCCGAGCGGGACCCAAGAGACCCAGTACTTC	CASSPSGTQETQYF	TRBD2	TRBV5-1	NA	TRBJ2-5
TGTGCCAGCAGTACCGCTACAGGTTTCGATCAGCCCCAGCATTTT	CASSTATGFDQPQHF	NA	TRBV6-1	few	TRBJ1-5
TGTGCCAGCAGTCTAGTGGGACTAGCGAGCGAGCAGTACTTC	CASSLVGLASEQYF	TRBD2	TRBV7-9	NA	TRBJ2-7
TGTGCCAGCAGCCACCCGGGACTAGCGGGAGTTTCGTGGAATGAGCAGTTCTTC	CASSHPGLAGVSWNEQFF	TRBD2	TRBV2	NA	TRBJ2-1
TGTGCCAGCAGGGCCGGGACTAGCGGGAGAGATGAGCAGTTCTTC	CASRAGTSGRDEQFF	TRBD2	TRBV2	NA	TRBJ2-1
TGTGCCAGCAGCTCCGCCGGGGGGCGTGGGGCCAACGTCCTGACTTTC	CASSSAGGRGANVLTF	NA	TRBV7-9	NA	TRBJ2-6
TGTGCCAGTAGCCCGAGGGGGCCGGTTGGCTACACCTTC	CASSPRGPVGYTF	TRBD1	TRBV19	NA	TRBJ1-2
TGCAGCGCCGACAGGGGGAACACCGGGGAGCTGTTTTTT	CSADRGNTGELFF	TRBD1	TRBV29-1	NA	TRBJ2-2
TGTGCCATCAGTGAGTCAGGGGGACTAAATCAGCCCCAGCATTTT	CAISESGGLNQPQHF	NA	TRBV10-3	NA	TRBJ1-5